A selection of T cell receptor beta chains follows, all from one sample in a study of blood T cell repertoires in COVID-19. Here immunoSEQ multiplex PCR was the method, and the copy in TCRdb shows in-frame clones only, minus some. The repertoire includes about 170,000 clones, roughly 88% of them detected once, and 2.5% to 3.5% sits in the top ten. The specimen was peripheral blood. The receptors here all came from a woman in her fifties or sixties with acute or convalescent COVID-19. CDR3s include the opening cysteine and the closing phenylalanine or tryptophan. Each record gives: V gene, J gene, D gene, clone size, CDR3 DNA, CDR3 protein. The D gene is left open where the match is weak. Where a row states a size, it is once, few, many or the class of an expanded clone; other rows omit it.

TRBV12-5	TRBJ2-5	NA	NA	TGTGCTAGTGGTTCCCCAGGATACCAAGAGACCCAGTACTTC	CASGSPGYQETQYF
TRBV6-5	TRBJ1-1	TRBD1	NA	TGTGCCAGCAGCTCCGGACAGGGGGGGAAAGCTTTCTTT	CASSSGQGGKAFF
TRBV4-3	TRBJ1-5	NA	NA	TGCGCCAGCAGCCAAGAACAGGGCGCGCCCCAGCATTTT	CASSQEQGAPQHF
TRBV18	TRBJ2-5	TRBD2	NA	TGTGCCAGCTCACCGAAACTAGCGGGGGCCCAAGAGACCCAGTACTTC	CASSPKLAGAQETQYF
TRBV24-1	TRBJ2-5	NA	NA	TGTGCCACCAGTGACCCTCGGCGGAGGGAAGAGACCCAGTACTTC	CATSDPRRREETQYF
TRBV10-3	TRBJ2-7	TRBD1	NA	TGTGCCATCCAGAGGACAGGTAACTACGAGCAGTACTTC	CAIQRTGNYEQYF
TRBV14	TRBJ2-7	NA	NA	TGTGCCAGCAGCTTGGCCGAGGTGGGCGAGCAGTACTTC	CASSLAEVGEQYF
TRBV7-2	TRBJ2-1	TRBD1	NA	TGTGCCAGCAGCTTCGGGCCACCGGGACAGGGGGCTTATGAGCAGTTCTTC	CASSFGPPGQGAYEQFF
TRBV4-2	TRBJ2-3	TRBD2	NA	TGTGCCAGCAGCCAAGATTTCGTAAGGGCAGGGCAAACGGGAGGGGCAGATACGCAGTATTTT	CASSQDFVRAGQTGGADTQYF
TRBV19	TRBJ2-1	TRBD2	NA	TGTGCCAGTAGTCCCCGCGCTCTAGCGGGGGGAAACAATGAGCAGTTCTTC	CASSPRALAGGNNEQFF
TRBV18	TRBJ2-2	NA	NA	TGTGCCAGCTCACCTCCATTCCGAACAGGGTCGGTCACCGGGGAGCTGTTTTTT	CASSPPFRTGSVTGELFF
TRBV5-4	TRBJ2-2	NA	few	TGTGCCAGCACCGGACAGGGAGGGCCGAACACCGGGGAGCTGTTTTTT	CASTGQGGPNTGELFF
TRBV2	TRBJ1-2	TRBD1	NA	TGTGCCAGCAGTCTTAGGACAGGGCTGAACTATGGCTACACCTTC	CASSLRTGLNYGYTF
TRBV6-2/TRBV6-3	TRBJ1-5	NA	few	TGTGCCAGCAGTTACGATGGGCCTCAGCCCCAGCATTTT	CASSYDGPQPQHF
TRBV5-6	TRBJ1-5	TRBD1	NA	TGTGCCAGCAGCTTCCCCAGGGGGGCTCAGCCCCAGCATTTT	CASSFPRGAQPQHF
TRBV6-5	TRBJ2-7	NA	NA	TGTGCCAGCAGCCCCGTGACACGCGAGGAGCAGTACTTC	CASSPVTREEQYF
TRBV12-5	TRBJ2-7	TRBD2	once	TGTGCTAGTGCCCCTGTAGCGGGGGGAAAAGACGAGCAGTACTTC	CASAPVAGGKDEQYF
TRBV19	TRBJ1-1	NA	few	TGTGCCAGCCTGAGTAAATACACTGAAGCTTTCTTT	CASLSKYTEAFF
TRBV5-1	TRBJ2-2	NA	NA	TGCGCCAGCAGCTTGGACTACAACACCGGGGAGCTGTTTTTT	CASSLDYNTGELFF
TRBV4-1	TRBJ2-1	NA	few	TGCGCCAGCAGCCAAGGTTCCAGGGGAACCTACAATGAGCAGTTCTTC	CASSQGSRGTYNEQFF
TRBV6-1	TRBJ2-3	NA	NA	TGTGCCAGCAGTGAAGCGCAAATCGTCGGACAGTTCACAGATACGCAGTATTTT	CASSEAQIVGQFTDTQYF
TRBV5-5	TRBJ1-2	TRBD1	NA	TGTGCCAGCAGCGACGCACAGGGGAACTATGGCTACACCTTC	CASSDAQGNYGYTF
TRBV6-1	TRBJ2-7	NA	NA	TGTGCCAGCAGTGAACCTGCAAGGACACGAGGTTCCTACGAGCAGTACTTC	CASSEPARTRGSYEQYF
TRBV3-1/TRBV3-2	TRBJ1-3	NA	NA	TGTGCCAGCAGCCTTCTACAGGGCGCTGGAAACACCATATATTTT	CASSLLQGAGNTIYF
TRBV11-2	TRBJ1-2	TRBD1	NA	TGTGCCAGCAGCCCCGGGACAGAGTATGGCTACACCTTC	CASSPGTEYGYTF
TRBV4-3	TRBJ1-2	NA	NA	TGCGCCAGCAGCCAAGCTCGCGGACAGCCTTATGGCTACACCTTC	CASSQARGQPYGYTF
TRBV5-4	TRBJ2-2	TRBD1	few	TGTGCCAGCAGCTTGGGGACAGGTGACACCGGGGAGCTGTTTTTT	CASSLGTGDTGELFF
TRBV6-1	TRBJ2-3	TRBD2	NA	TGTGCCAGCAGTGAACCCGACCCCGGGACTAGCGGGGGGGCCAGAGATACGCAGTATTTT	CASSEPDPGTSGGARDTQYF